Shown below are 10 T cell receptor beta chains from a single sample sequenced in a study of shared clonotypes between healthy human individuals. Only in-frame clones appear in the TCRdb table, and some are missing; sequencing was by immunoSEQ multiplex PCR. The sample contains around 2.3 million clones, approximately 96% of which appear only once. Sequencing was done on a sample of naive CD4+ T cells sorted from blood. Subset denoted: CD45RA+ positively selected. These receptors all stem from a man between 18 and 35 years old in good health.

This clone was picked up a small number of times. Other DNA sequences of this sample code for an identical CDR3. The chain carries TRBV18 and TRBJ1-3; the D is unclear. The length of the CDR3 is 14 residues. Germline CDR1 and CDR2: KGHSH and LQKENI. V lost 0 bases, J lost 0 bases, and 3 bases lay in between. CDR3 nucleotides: TGTGCCAGCTCACCACCGAACTCTGGAAACACCATATATTTT. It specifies CASSPPNSGNTIYF.

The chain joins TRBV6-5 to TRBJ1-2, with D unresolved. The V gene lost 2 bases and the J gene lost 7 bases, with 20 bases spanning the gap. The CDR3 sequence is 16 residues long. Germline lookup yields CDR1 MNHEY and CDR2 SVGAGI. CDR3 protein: CASSYGSRAGFTGYTF. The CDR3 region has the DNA TGTGCCAGCAGTTACGGTTCGAGGGCCGGCTTTACTGGCTACACCTTC.

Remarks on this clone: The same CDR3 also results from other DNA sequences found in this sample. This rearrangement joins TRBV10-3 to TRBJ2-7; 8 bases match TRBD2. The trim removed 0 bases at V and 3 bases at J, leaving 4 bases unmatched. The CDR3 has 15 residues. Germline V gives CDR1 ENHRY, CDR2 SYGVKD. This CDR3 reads CAISESTSGSYEQYF. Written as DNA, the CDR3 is TGTGCCATCAGTGAGTCGACGAGCGGGAGCTACGAGCAGTACTTC.

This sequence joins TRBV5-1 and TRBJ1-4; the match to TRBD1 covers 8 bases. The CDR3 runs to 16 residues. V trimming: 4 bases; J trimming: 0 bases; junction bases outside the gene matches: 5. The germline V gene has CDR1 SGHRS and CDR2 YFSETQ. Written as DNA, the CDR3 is TGCGCCAGCAGCCAGGGACAGGTCGCAACTAATGAAAAACTGTTTTTT. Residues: CASSQGQVATNEKLFF.

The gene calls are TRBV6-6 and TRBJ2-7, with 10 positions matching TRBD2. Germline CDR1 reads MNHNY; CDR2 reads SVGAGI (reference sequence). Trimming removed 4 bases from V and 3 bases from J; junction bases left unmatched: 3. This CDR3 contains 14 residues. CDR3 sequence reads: CASSSASGGYEQYF. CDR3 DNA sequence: TGTGCCAGCAGTTCGGCTAGCGGGGGCTACGAGCAGTACTTC.

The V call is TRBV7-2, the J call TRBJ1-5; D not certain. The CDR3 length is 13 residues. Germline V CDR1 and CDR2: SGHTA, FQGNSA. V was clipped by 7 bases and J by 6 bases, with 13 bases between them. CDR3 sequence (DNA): TGTGCCAGCACGTGGGAGGGAAGTCAGCCCCAGCATTTT. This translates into CASTWEGSQPQHF. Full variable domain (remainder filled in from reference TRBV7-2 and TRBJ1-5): GAGVSQSPSNKVTEKGKDVELRCDPISGHTALYWYRQSLGQGLEFLIYFQGNSAPDKSGLPSDRFSAERTGGSVSTLTIQRTQQEDSAVYLCASTWEGSQPQHFGDGTRLSIL.

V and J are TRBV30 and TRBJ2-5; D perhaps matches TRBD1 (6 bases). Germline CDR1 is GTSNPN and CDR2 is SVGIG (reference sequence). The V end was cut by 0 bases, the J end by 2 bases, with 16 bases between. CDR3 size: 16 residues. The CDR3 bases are TGTGCCTGGAGTGTAGGGGGACAAATTGTTCAAGAGACCCAGTACTTC. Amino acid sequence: CAWSVGGQIVQETQYF.

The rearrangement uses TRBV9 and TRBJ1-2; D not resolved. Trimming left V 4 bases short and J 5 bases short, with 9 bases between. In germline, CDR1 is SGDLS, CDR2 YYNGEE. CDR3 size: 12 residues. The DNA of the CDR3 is TGTGCCAGCAGCAGGTTGGAGTATGGCTACACCTTC. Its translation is CASSRLEYGYTF.

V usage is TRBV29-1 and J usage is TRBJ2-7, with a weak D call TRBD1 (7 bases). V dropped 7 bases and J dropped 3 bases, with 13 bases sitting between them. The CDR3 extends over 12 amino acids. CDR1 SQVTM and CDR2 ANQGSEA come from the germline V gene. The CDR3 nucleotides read TGCAGCGGGGGGGACAGCAACTACGAGCAGTACTTC. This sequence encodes CSGGDSNYEQYF.

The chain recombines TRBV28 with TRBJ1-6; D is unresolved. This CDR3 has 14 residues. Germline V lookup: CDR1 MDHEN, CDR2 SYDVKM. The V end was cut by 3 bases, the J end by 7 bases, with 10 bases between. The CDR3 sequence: CASSFFGGNSPLHF. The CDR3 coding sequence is TGTGCCAGCAGTTTTTTCGGTGGGAATTCACCCCTCCACTTT.